These T cell receptor beta chains were read from a single sample in a study of memory B cells and T cells in multiple sclerosis. These TCRs' antigens remain unknown. Assay used: immunoSEQ multiplex PCR; TCRdb lists only in-frame clones, some missing. The table records about 45,000 clones, almost 85% of them present only once. Sequences were obtained from PBMCs from blood kept in culture. The receptors were gathered from a human donor with multiple sclerosis. Both conserved end residues are part of each CDR3. D genes are given only for firm matches. Only part of the rows carry a size: once, few, many, or a class if the clone is expanded.

j_call	d_call	clone_size	cdr3_length	v_call	cdr3_nt	cdr3_aa
TRBJ2-2	NA	NA	17	TRBV5-1	TGCGCCAGCAGCCCGTCAGCCTCAGGCTCCCTCCCCGGGGAGCTGTTTTTT	CASSPSASGSLPGELFF
TRBJ1-1	TRBD1	NA	16	TRBV5-1	TGCGCCAGCAGCGTGGACAGGGGAGGCATGAACACTGAAGCTTTCTTT	CASSVDRGGMNTEAFF
TRBJ2-7	NA	NA	16	TRBV13	TGTGCCAGCAGCTTAGGCATTTGGGCAGAGCCCTACGAGCAGTACTTC	CASSLGIWAEPYEQYF
TRBJ2-3	TRBD2	NA	15	TRBV2	TGTGCCAGCAGCCAACTAGCGGGGGGAACGGATACGCAGTATTTT	CASSQLAGGTDTQYF
TRBJ1-1	NA	NA	15	TRBV7-9	TGTGCCAGCAGCCCCAGAAGCACAGGGAACACTGAAGCTTTCTTT	CASSPRSTGNTEAFF
TRBJ1-4	TRBD1	NA	14	TRBV29-1	TGCAGCGGGGGGGGGACAGGGCGTTGTGAAAAACTGTTTTTT	CSGGGTGRCEKLFF
TRBJ1-1	TRBD1	NA	14	TRBV6-1	TGTGCCAGCAGCGCTACAGGGGTATGGACTGAAGCTTTCTTT	CASSATGVWTEAFF
TRBJ1-5	NA	NA	16	TRBV19	TGTGCCAGTAGTATCTATTCCGGGACCGAGAATCAGCCCCAGCATTTT	CASSIYSGTENQPQHF
TRBJ1-6	NA	NA	18	TRBV10-2	TGCGCCAGCAGTGAAGTCTCCAGCGGAGGATCCTATAATTCACCCCTCCACTTT	CASSEVSSGGSYNSPLHF
TRBJ2-1	NA	NA	13	TRBV6-6	TGTGCCAGCAGTTACTCGATCGAGACTGCCCAGTTCTTC	CASSYSIETAQFF
TRBJ2-7	TRBD2	once	16	TRBV30	TGTGCCTGGAGCCAGTTGTTCGGGGGGGCCGGCTACGAGCAGTACTTC	CAWSQLFGGAGYEQYF
TRBJ2-7	TRBD1	NA	13	TRBV7-7	TGTGCTTCCCGGGACAGAGACCCCTACGAGCAGTACTTC	CASRDRDPYEQYF